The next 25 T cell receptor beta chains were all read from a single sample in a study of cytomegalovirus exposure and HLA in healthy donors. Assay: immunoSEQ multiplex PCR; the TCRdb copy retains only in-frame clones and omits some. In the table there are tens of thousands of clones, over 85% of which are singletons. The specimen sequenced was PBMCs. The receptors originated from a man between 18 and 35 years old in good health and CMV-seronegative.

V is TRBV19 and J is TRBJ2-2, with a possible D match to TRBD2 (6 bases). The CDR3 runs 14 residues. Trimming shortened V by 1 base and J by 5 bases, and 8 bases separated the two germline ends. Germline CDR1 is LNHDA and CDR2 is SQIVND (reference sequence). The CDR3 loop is CASSIGAGTGELFF. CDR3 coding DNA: TGTGCCAGTAGTATAGGGGCGGGAACCGGGGAGCTGTTTTTT.

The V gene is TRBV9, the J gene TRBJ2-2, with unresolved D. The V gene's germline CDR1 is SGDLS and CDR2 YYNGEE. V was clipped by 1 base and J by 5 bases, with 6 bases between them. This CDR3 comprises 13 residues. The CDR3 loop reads CASSVLITGELFF. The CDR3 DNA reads TGTGCCAGCAGCGTACTAATTACCGGGGAGCTGTTTTTT.

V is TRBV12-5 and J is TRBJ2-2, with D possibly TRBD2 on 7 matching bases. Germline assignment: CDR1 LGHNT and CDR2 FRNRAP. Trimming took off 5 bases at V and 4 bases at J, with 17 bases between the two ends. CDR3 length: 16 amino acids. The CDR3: CASGRQAGALTGELFF. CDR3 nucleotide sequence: TGTGCTAGTGGTCGCCAGGCGGGGGCTCTCACCGGGGAGCTGTTTTTT. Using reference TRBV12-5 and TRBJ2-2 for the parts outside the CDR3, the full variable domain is DARVTQTPRHKVTEMGQEVTMRCQPILGHNTVFWYRQTMMQGLELLAYFRNRAPLDDSGMPKDRFSAEMPDATLATLKIQPSEPRDSAVYFCASGRQAGALTGELFFGEGSRLTVL.

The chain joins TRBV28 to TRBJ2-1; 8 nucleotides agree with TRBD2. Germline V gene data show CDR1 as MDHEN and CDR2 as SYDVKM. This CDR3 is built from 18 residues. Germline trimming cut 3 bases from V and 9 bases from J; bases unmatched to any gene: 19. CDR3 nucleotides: TGTGCCAGCAGTTTTCCCTCTCGGGGAGCGGGAGTCGAGGTTGAGCAGTTCTTC. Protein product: CASSFPSRGAGVEVEQFF.

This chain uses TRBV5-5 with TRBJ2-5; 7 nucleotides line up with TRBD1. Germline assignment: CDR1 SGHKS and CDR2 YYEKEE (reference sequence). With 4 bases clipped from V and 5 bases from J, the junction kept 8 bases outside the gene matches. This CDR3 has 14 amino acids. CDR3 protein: CASSVQGVVETQYF. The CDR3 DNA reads TGTGCCAGCAGCGTCCAGGGGGTTGTTGAGACCCAGTACTTC. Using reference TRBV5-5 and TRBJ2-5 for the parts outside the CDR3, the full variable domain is DAGVTQSPTHLIKTRGQQVTLRCSPISGHKSVSWYQQVLGQGPQFIFQYYEKEERGRGNFPDRFSARQFPNYSSELNVNALLLGDSALYLCASSVQGVVETQYFGPGTRLLVL.

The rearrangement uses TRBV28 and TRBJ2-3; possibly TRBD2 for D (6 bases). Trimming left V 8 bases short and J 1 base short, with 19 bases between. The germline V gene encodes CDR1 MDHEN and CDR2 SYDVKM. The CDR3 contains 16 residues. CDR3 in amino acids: CASLLGSDQRTDTQYF. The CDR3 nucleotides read TGTGCCAGCCTTCTCGGGAGCGATCAGCGCACAGATACGCAGTATTTT.

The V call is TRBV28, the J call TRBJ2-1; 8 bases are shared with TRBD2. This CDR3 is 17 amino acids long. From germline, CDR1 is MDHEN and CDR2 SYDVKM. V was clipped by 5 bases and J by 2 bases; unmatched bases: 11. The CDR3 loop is CASSPFTSGSAYNEQFF. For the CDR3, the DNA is TGTGCCAGCAGTCCTTTTACTAGCGGTTCTGCCTACAATGAGCAGTTCTTC.

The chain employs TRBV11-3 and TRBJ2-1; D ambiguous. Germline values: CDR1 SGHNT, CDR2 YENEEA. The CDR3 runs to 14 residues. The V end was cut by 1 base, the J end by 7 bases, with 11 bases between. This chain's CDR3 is CASSLAPGVNEQFF. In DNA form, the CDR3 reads TGTGCCAGCAGCTTAGCCCCGGGTGTGAATGAGCAGTTCTTC. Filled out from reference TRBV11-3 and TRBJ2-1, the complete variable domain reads EAGVVQSPRYKIIEKKQPVAFWCNPISGHNTLYWYLQNLGQGPELLIRYENEEAVDDSQLPKDRFSAERLKGVDSTLKIQPAELGDSAVYLCASSLAPGVNEQFFGPGTRLTVL.

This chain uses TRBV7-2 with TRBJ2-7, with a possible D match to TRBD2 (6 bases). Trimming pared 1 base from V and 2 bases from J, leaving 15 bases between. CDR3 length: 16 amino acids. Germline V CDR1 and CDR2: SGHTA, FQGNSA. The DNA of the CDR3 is TGTGCCAGCAGCTTAGGGGGCGGGGAGGCGGCCTACGAGCAGTACTTC. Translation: CASSLGGGEAAYEQYF.

The CDR3, as DNA: TGTGCCAGCAGTTTCCAAACCGGGACAGGTTACGTCAATGAGCAGTTCTTC. Translated: CASSFQTGTGYVNEQFF. This chain uses TRBV28 with TRBJ2-1; 8 bases match TRBD1. The V gene's germline CDR1 is MDHEN and CDR2 SYDVKM. The trim removed 3 bases at V and 6 bases at J, leaving 13 bases unmatched. The CDR3 length is 17 residues.

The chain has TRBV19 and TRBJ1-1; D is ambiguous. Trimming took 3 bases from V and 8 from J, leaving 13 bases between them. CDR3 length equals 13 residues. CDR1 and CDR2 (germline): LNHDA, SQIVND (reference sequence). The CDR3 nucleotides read TGTGCCAGTAGTATCTGGGGAGATGGGGAAGCTTTCTTT. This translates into CASSIWGDGEAFF.

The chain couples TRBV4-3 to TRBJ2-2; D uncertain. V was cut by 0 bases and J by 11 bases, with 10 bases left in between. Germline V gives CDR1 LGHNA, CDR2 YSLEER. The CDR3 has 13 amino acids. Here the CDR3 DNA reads TGCGCCAGCAGCCAAGATGAAAGACTTGAGCTGTTTTTT. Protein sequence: CASSQDERLELFF.

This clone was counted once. CDR3 DNA sequence: TGTGCCAGCAGTGAAAGGCAGGAGGTAAACATTCAGTACTTC. Protein product: CASSERQEVNIQYF. The chain links TRBV6-1 to TRBJ2-4, with D possibly TRBD2 on 5 matching bases. This CDR3 has 14 residues. Between the trimmed V and J ends, which lost 2 bases and 6 bases, there was a span of 11 bases. Germline CDR1 is MNHNS and CDR2 is SASEGT.

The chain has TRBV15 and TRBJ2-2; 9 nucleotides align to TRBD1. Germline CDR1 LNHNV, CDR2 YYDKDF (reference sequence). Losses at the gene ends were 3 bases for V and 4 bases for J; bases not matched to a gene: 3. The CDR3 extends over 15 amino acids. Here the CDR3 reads CATSSRDRVTGELFF. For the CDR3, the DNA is TGTGCCACCAGCAGCCGGGACAGGGTCACCGGGGAGCTGTTTTTT.

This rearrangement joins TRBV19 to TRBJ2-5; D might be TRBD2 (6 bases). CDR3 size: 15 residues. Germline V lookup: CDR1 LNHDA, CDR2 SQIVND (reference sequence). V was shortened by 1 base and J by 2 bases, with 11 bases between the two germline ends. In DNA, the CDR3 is TGTGCCAGTAGTATAGGGGCTAGCGTTCAAGAGACCCAGTACTTC. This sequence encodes CASSIGASVQETQYF.

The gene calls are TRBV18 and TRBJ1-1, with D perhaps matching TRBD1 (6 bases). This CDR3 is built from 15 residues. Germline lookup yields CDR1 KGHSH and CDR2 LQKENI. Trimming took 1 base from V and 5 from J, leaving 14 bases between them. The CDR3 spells CASSPLSGARTEAFF. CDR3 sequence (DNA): TGTGCCAGCTCACCACTCTCAGGGGCGAGGACTGAAGCTTTCTTT.

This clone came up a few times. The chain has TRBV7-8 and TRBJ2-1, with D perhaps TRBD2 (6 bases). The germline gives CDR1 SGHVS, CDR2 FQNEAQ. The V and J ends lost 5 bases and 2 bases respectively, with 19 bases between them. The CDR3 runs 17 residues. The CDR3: CASSGEAREFPYNEQFF. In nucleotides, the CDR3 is TGTGCCAGCAGCGGAGAAGCACGGGAGTTCCCCTACAATGAGCAGTTCTTC.

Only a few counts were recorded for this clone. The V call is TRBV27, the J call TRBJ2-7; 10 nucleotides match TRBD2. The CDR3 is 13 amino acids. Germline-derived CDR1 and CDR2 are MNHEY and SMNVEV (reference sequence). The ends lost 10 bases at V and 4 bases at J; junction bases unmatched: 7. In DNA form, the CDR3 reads TGTGCCACCCAGCGGGAGGGCTTGTACGAGCAGTACTTC. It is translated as CATQREGLYEQYF.

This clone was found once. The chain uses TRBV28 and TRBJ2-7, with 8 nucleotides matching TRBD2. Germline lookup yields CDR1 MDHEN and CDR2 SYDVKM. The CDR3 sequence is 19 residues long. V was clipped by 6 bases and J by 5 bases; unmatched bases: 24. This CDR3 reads CASSLTGEVAGSPWDEQYF. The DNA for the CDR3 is TGTGCCAGCAGCCTTACAGGCGAAGTAGCGGGATCCCCCTGGGACGAGCAGTACTTC.

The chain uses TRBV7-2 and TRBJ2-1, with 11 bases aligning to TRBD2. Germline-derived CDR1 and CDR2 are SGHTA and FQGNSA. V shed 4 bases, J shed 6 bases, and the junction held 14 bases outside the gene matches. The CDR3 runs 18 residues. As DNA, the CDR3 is TGTGCCAGCAGCTGGGAGACTAGCGGGATGGGATCTCGCAATGAGCAGTTCTTC. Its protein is CASSWETSGMGSRNEQFF.

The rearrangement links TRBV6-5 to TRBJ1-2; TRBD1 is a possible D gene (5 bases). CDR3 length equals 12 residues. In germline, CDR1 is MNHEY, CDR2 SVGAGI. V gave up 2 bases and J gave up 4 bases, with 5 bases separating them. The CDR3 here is CASSYGAYGYTF. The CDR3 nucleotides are TGTGCCAGCAGTTACGGGGCCTATGGCTACACCTTC.

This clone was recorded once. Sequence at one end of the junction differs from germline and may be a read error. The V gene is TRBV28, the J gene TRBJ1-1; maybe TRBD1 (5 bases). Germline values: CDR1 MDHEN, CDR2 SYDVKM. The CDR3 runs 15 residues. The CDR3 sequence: CASSSGVRLKTEAFF. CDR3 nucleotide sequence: TGTGCCAGCAGTTCGGGGGTTAGGTTGAAGACTGAAGCTTTCTTT.

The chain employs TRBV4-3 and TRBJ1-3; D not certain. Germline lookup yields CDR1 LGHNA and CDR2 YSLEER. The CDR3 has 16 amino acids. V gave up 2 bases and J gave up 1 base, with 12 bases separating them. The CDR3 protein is CASSQQAGHSGNTIYF. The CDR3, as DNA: TGCGCCAGCAGCCAACAGGCAGGCCATTCTGGAAACACCATATATTTT.

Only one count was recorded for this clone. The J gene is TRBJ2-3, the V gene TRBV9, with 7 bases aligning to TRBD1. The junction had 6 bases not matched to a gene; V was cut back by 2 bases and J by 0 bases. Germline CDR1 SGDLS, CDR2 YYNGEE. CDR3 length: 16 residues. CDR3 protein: CASSVRQGKSTDTQYF. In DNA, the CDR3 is TGTGCCAGCAGCGTCCGACAGGGCAAGAGCACAGATACGCAGTATTTT.

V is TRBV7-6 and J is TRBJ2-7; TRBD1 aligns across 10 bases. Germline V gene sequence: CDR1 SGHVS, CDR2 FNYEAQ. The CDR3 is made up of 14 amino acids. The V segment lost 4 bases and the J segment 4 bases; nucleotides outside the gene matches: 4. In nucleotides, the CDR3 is TGTGCCAGCAGCTCCGGGACAGGGGTATACGAGCAGTACTTC. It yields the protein CASSSGTGVYEQYF. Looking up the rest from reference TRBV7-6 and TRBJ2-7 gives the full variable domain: GAGVSQSPRYKVTKRGQDVALRCDPISGHVSLYWYRQALGQGPEFLTYFNYEAQQDKSGLPNDRFSAERPEGSISTLTIQRTEQRDSAMYRCASSSGTGVYEQYFGPGTRLTVT.